The 10 T cell receptor beta chains reported below all come from one sample, sequenced in a study of T-cell memory formation after mild COVID-19 listed by TCRdb under 2021. Library creation used 5' RACE. The listed sequencing device is Illumina NovaSeq 6000. TCRdb took the public reads, trimmed them with fastp at Q25, ran MiXCR for clone calling and kept in-frame beta chains. Each CDR3 protein appears once, grouped with its most common genes and DNA. This sample has around 140,000 distinct CDR3 sequences in its table, and 25% of those were observed once. Jointly, the top ten make up approximately 24% of the sample. The sequencing input was PBMCs or a T cell subset sorted from them (not recorded which). The receptors stem from an adult woman who had mild COVID-19 (a few samples of this study predate the infection). The sample titles of this study are shuffled in the database, so cell type and time point are left out; the donor was told from shared clones.

This clonotype counts as medium-sized. CDR3 in amino acids: CSIQTGIGVGPLAKNIQYF. The CDR3 bases are TGCAGCATCCAGACAGGGATAGGTGTGGGTCCGTTGGCCAAAAACATTCAGTACTTC. The gene calls are TRBV29-1 and TRBJ2-4; 7 bases align to TRBD1. V gave up 8 bases and J gave up 1 base; unmatched junction bases: 23. The CDR3 runs 19 residues. The V gene's germline CDR1 is SQVTM and CDR2 ANQGSEA.

This clonotype was counted between two and nine times. V and J are TRBV6-5 and TRBJ2-5, with 9 nucleotides matching TRBD1. The CDR3 is made up of 15 amino acids. Trimming removed 5 bases from V and 7 bases from J; junction bases left unmatched: 11. Germline CDR1 is MNHEY and CDR2 is SVGAGI. The CDR3 sequence is CASSTTGQGPWTQYF. The CDR3 nucleotides read TGTGCCAGCAGTACTACGGGACAGGGACCTTGGACCCAGTACTTC.

V is TRBV5-1 and J is TRBJ2-5; TRBD2 matches at 8 bases. Germline-derived CDR1 and CDR2 are SGHRS and YFSETQ. The CDR3 contains 15 residues. The V gene end was trimmed by 5 bases and the J gene end by 2 bases; junction bases not matched to a gene: 8. The CDR3 bases are TGCGCCAGCAGGTTTCGACTAGCGTGGCAAGAGACCCAGTACTTC. Translating gives CASRFRLAWQETQYF.

The rearrangement joins TRBV30 to TRBJ2-1; 9 nucleotides align to TRBD2. Per the germline V gene, CDR1 is GTSNPN and CDR2 is SVGIG (reference sequence). The CDR3 runs 14 residues. V was pared by 4 bases and J by 4 bases, with 5 bases of the junction left unmatched. The CDR3 DNA sequence: TGTGCCTGGAAAAGCGGGGGGAAATACAATGAGCAGTTCTTC. Protein product: CAWKSGGKYNEQFF.

The CDR3 coding sequence is TGTGCCACCAGTCAGGGGAAGGTGAGCGAGCAGTACTTC. It codes for CATSQGKVSEQYF. V is TRBV24-1 and J is TRBJ2-7, with a tentative D call TRBD1 (6 bases). The CDR3 consists of 13 residues. Germline loops: CDR1 KGHDR, CDR2 SFDVKD. V dropped 6 bases and J dropped 6 bases, with 14 bases sitting between them.

This clonotype was seen a handful of times. This rearrangement joins TRBV11-3 to TRBJ2-1; 8 nucleotides match TRBD1. There are 16 residues in the CDR3. Trimming took 5 bases from V and 2 from J; bases not matched to a gene: 8. Germline V lookup: CDR1 SGHNT, CDR2 YENEEA. The CDR3 loop reads CASSPRQGFTYNEQFF. The CDR3 DNA reads as TGTGCCAGCAGCCCTCGACAGGGGTTCACCTACAATGAGCAGTTCTTC.

A few counts support this clonotype. The chain is built from TRBV7-9 and TRBJ1-3; D uncertain. CDR3 length equals 15 residues. CDR1 and CDR2 from the germline V gene are SEHNR and FQNEAQ (reference sequence). Trimming stripped 3 bases from V and 3 bases from J, with 12 bases between. The CDR3 here is CASSFYTEFGNTIYF. The CDR3 DNA reads TGTGCCAGCAGCTTCTACACGGAATTTGGAAACACCATATATTTT.

The genes are TRBV12-3 or TRBV12-4 and TRBJ2-5, with D perhaps matching TRBD2 (6 bases). The CDR3 extends over 13 amino acids. Trimming pared 6 bases from V and 4 bases from J, leaving 12 bases between. CDR3 residues: CASRGGLIETQYF. The CDR3 DNA reads TGTGCCAGCAGAGGAGGGCTTATAGAGACCCAGTACTTC.

This clonotype occurred once. This chain uses TRBV25-1 with TRBJ1-1, with D perhaps matching TRBD1 (5 bases). Germline CDR1 and CDR2: MGHDK and SYGVNS. This CDR3 comprises 12 residues. Trimming took off 3 bases at V and 7 bases at J, with 9 bases between the two ends. In DNA, the CDR3 is TGTGCCAGCAGTGAGGCAGGGATTGAAGCTTTCTTT. Translating it yields CASSEAGIEAFF. The full variable domain, rest sourced from reference TRBV25-1 and TRBJ1-1, is EADIYQTPRYLVIGTGKKITLECSQTMGHDKMYWYQQDPGMELHLIHYSYGVNSTEKGDLSSESTVSRIRTEHFPLTLESARPSHTSQYLCASSEAGIEAFFGQGTRLTVV.

The sample holds a few counts of this clonotype. The chain has TRBV29-1 and TRBJ2-1; either TRBD1 or TRBD2 may fit D (5 bases each). The CDR3 is 15 amino acids. Trimming removed 0 bases at V and 4 bases at J, with 13 bases between. Germline CDR1 reads SQVTM; CDR2 reads ANQGSEA. The CDR3 bases are TGCAGCGTTGAAGACACCATCGGGGCTTACAATGAGCAGTTCTTC. Translated, it gives CSVEDTIGAYNEQFF.